The 21 T cell receptor beta chains listed next were all sequenced from one sample in a study of OX40 agonist ivuxolimab in advanced cancers. TCRdb's copy holds only in-frame clones and misses some; the assay was immunoSEQ multiplex PCR. The sample has around 80,000 clones; roughly 80% are singletons. Sequences were derived from CD4+ or CD8+ T cells sorted from blood, sampled in a trial of the OX40 agonist ivuxolimab. Receptors were obtained from an adult with an advanced solid tumor such as melanoma, head and neck, liver or kidney cancer.

Regarding this clone: The sample contains more than one DNA sequence encoding this CDR3. This chain uses TRBV28 with TRBJ2-2; unclear D gene. Trimming stripped 7 bases from V and 4 bases from J, with 4 bases between. The CDR3 runs 11 residues. The germline CDR1 and CDR2 sequences are MDHEN and SYDVKM. DNA of the CDR3: TGTGCCAGCAAGCGCACCGGGGAGCTGTTTTTT. It specifies CASKRTGELFF.

CDR3 sequence: CASSVLRGIDTQYF. In nucleotides, the CDR3 is TGTGCCAGCAGTGTCCTTCGCGGCATAGATACGCAGTATTTT. This chain links TRBV7-8 with TRBJ2-3; D not certain. The V end lost 6 bases, the J end lost 5 bases, and 15 bases lay between the germline ends. This CDR3 has 14 residues. Germline-derived CDR1 and CDR2 are SGHVS and FQNEAQ. Supplemented by reference TRBV7-8 and TRBJ2-3, the full variable domain reads GAGVSQSPRYKVAKRGQDVALRCDPISGHVSLFWYQQALGQGPEFLTYFQNEAQLDKSGLPSDRFFAERPEGSVSTLKIQRTQQEDSAVYLCASSVLRGIDTQYFGPGTRLTVL.

The V and J genes are TRBV6-6 and TRBJ1-1; D gene ambiguous. Trimming left V 6 bases short and J 1 base short, with 9 bases between. Germline CDR1 reads MNHNY; CDR2 reads SVGAGI (reference sequence). The CDR3 is made up of 13 amino acids. CDR3 amino acids: CASSDHTNTEAFF. In DNA, the CDR3 is TGTGCCAGCAGCGACCACACGAACACTGAAGCTTTCTTT.

The sample holds one count of this clone. The chain couples TRBV18 to TRBJ2-3, with a possible D match to TRBD2 (6 bases). V lost 0 bases and J lost 8, with 6 bases in between. CDR1 and CDR2 from the germline V gene are KGHSH and LQKENI. The length of the CDR3 is 12 residues. The CDR3 DNA is TGTGCCAGCTCACCACCCGGGGGTACGCAGTATTTT. Amino acid sequence: CASSPPGGTQYF. The whole variable domain, filled in from reference TRBV18 and TRBJ2-3, reads NAGVMQNPRHLVRRRGQEARLRCSPMKGHSHVYWYRQLPEEGLKFMVYLQKENIIDESGMPKERFSAEFPKEGPSILRIQQVVRGDSAAYFCASSPPGGTQYFGPGTRLTVL.

The chain uses TRBV6-5 and TRBJ1-2; 7 bases are shared with TRBD1. CDR3 length: 15 residues. The trim removed 2 bases at V and 5 bases at J, leaving 8 bases unmatched. Per the germline V gene, CDR1 is MNHEY and CDR2 is SVGAGI. CDR3 protein: CASSYVGGAVYGYTF. CDR3 coding DNA: TGTGCCAGCAGTTACGTAGGGGGCGCGGTATATGGCTACACCTTC.

The chain links TRBV18 to TRBJ2-7; perhaps D is TRBD1 or TRBD2 (5 bases each). CDR1 is KGHSH, CDR2 LQKENI, per germline. This CDR3 region has 13 residues. The V end lost 5 bases, the J end lost 7 bases, and 15 bases lay between the germline ends. In nucleotides, the CDR3 is TGTGCCAGCTCATTTGGGCAGGGAGAGGAGCAGTACTTC. It encodes CASSFGQGEEQYF.

This chain uses TRBV6-1 with TRBJ1-1, with TRBD1 matching over 9 bases. Trimming cost V 6 bases and J 4 bases; bases outside gene matches: 9. This CDR3 is built from 15 residues. CDR1 and CDR2 (germline): MNHNS, SASEGT. The CDR3 coding sequence is TGTGCCAGCAGGGAAACACAGGGGGCGCCCACTGAAGCTTTCTTT. It is translated as CASRETQGAPTEAFF.

This rearrangement joins TRBV19 to TRBJ1-1; 7 positions match TRBD1. V shed 3 bases, J shed 1 base, and the junction held 2 bases outside the gene matches. The CDR3 sequence is 14 residues long. The germline V gene encodes CDR1 LNHDA and CDR2 SQIVND (reference sequence). The CDR3 bases are TGTGCCAGTAGTATGGGACAGCCGAACACTGAAGCTTTCTTT. Its translation: CASSMGQPNTEAFF.

This chain links TRBV5-1 with TRBJ2-7, with D perhaps given as TRBD1 or TRBD2 (5 bases each). The germline gives CDR1 SGHRS, CDR2 YFSETQ. The CDR3 sequence is 14 residues long. V was shortened by 4 bases and J by 1 base, with 12 bases between the two germline ends. CDR3 sequence (DNA): TGCGCCAGCAGCGGGCCCAGGGAGTCCTACGAGCAGTACTTC. Translated, it gives CASSGPRESYEQYF.

The rearrangement links TRBV13 to TRBJ2-1; maybe TRBD1 (6 bases). Germline lookup yields CDR1 PRHDT and CDR2 FYEKMQ (reference sequence). The V and J ends lost 5 bases and 6 bases respectively, with 17 bases between them. CDR3 length: 15 residues. The CDR3 region is CASSRPYTGSNEQFF. In nucleotides, the CDR3 is TGTGCCAGCAGCCGACCCTACACAGGGTCCAATGAGCAGTTCTTC. Filled out from reference TRBV13 and TRBJ2-1, the complete variable domain reads AAGVIQSPRHLIKEKRETATLKCYPIPRHDTVYWYQQGPGQDPQFLISFYEKMQSDKGSIPDRFSAQQFSDYHSELNMSSLELGDSALYFCASSRPYTGSNEQFFGPGTRLTVL.

The chain couples TRBV27 to TRBJ1-1, with D tentatively TRBD1 (6 bases). Germline V CDR1 and CDR2: MNHEY, SMNVEV (reference sequence). The V end was cut by 4 bases, the J end by 2 bases, with 8 bases between. The CDR3 consists of 13 residues. The CDR3 sequence: CASSSRGNTEAFF. The CDR3, as DNA: TGTGCCAGCAGTTCCAGGGGTAACACTGAAGCTTTCTTT.

V gene TRBV18 combines with J gene TRBJ2-7; D is ambiguous. Germline V CDR1 and CDR2: KGHSH, LQKENI. This CDR3 comprises 14 residues. The V gene lost 6 bases and the J gene lost 0 bases, with 12 bases spanning the gap. The CDR3 nucleotides read TGTGCCAGCTCCTCTGGGCGTAGCTCCTACGAGCAGTACGTC. Amino acid sequence: CASSSGRSSYEQYV.

The V call is TRBV5-1, the J call TRBJ1-1; perhaps TRBD1 as D (6 bases). The CDR3 runs 14 residues. The V and J ends lost 4 bases and 2 bases respectively, with 12 bases between them. Looked up from germline, CDR1 is SGHRS and CDR2 is YFSETQ. CDR3 in amino acids: CASSVGGPNTEAFF. The CDR3 DNA is TGCGCCAGCAGCGTGGGGGGGCCCAACACTGAAGCTTTCTTT.

The genes are TRBV4-3 and TRBJ1-5; D is unclear. The germline gives CDR1 LGHNA, CDR2 YSLEER. The length of the CDR3 is 15 residues. V dropped 0 bases and J dropped 0 bases, with 6 bases sitting between them. CDR3 in amino acids: CASSQEWPSNQPQHF. The CDR3, as DNA: TGCGCCAGCAGCCAAGAATGGCCTAGCAATCAGCCCCAGCATTTT.

The rearrangement links TRBV6-6 to TRBJ2-7, with a tentative D call TRBD2 (5 bases). The ends were cut back, 8 bases at V and 5 bases at J, with 22 bases in the middle. CDR3 length equals 15 residues. Germline V CDR1 and CDR2: MNHNY, SVGAGI (reference sequence). The CDR3 nucleotides are TGTGCCAGCGCCCCTCGAGGATGGGAACTAGACGAGCAGTACGTC. Encoded protein: CASAPRGWELDEQYV.

This clone showed up just a few times. CDR3 in amino acids: CASSVVRGATEAFF. CDR3 in DNA: TGTGCCAGCAGCGTAGTCAGGGGGGCGACTGAAGCTTTCTTT. The rearrangement uses TRBV9 and TRBJ1-1, with TRBD1 matching 7 bases. The germline CDR1 and CDR2 sequences are SGDLS and YYNGEE. The CDR3 runs to 14 residues. Losses at the gene ends were 0 bases for V and 5 bases for J; bases not matched to a gene: 4.

This chain connects TRBV7-2 to TRBJ1-2, with TRBD1 matching over 9 bases. The CDR3 has 15 amino acids. Germline V CDR1 and CDR2: SGHTA, FQGNSA. The junction had 8 bases not matched to a gene; V was cut back by 4 bases and J by 5 bases. The CDR3 nucleotides are TGTGCCAGCAGCTCCGGGACAGGGTTTTTTTATGGCTACACCTTC. Translated: CASSSGTGFFYGYTF.

This clone was recorded a few times. The chain joins TRBV5-1 to TRBJ2-1, with TRBD2 as a possible D gene (6 bases). V dropped 2 bases and J dropped 3 bases, with 15 bases sitting between them. Germline V gene sequence: CDR1 SGHRS, CDR2 YFSETQ. The CDR3 spans 16 residues. CDR3 loop: CASSLFGSTDYNEQFF. Written as DNA, the CDR3 is TGCGCCAGCAGCTTATTCGGGAGCACCGACTACAATGAGCAGTTCTTC.

This clone has only a few counts. The chain combines TRBV27 with TRBJ1-1; no clear D gene. Germline values: CDR1 MNHEY, CDR2 SMNVEV (reference sequence). CDR3 length equals 15 residues. Between the trimmed V and J ends, which lost 4 bases and 0 bases, there was a span of 12 bases. The CDR3 spells CASSSSYFMNTEAFF. The CDR3 DNA reads TGTGCCAGCAGTTCCTCCTACTTTATGAACACTGAAGCTTTCTTT.

In regard to this clone: The conserved final phenylalanine or tryptophan is absent from the CDR3, which likely points to a read error. The limits of the CDR3 on the DNA are not certain, so only TCRdb's listed CDR3 is given. The chain recombines TRBV6-5 with TRBJ1-2. CDR1 and CDR2 (germline): MNHEY, SVGAGI. The CDR3 adds up to 12 amino acids, both ends counted. CDR3 residues: CASSLPPGRLFL.

The V call is TRBV7-3, the J call TRBJ1-4, with TRBD1 matching over 8 bases. CDR1 and CDR2 (germline): SGHTA, FQGTGA. V shed 3 bases and J 2 bases; nucleotides not matched to a gene: 2. The CDR3 is 15 residues long. Here the CDR3 DNA reads TGTGCCAGCAGCTTGACAGGGGCCACTAATGAAAAACTGTTTTTT. Translating gives CASSLTGATNEKLFF.